The clone carrying this TCR beta chain was observed at least ten times. Its specificity is not known. Total RNA amounting to around 530 ng was the source from which TCR beta cDNA was made with a constant-region primer. Each TCR beta library was derived from three nested multiplex PCR rounds that employed slightly modified ARM-PCR. The two initial PCR rounds, roughly 10 cycles each, used TRBV1-TRBV30 forward and C-beta reverse primers. TCRdb fed the multiplex PCR reads into MiXCR, producing one record per CDR3 protein. The table records more than 70,000 distinct CDR3 sequences, approximately 70% of them present only once. The data originate from a study of tumor-infiltrating lymphocytes in primary liver carcinoma. The study's findings and limits: Tumor-adjacent and tumor-blood pairs shared less of their repertoires than tumor region pairs shared.

Bulk tissue was left unsorted, and RNA and DNA were co-extracted from roughly 20-30 mg of it. Enrolled patients were chronically infected with HBV and treatment-naive. Tumor samples were assessed, and every one had over 75% viable tumor cells. V was cut by 4 bases and J by 5 bases, with 18 bases left in between. The CDR3 has 16 amino acids. CDR1 and CDR2 from the germline V gene are SGHRS and YFSETQ. The genes are TRBV5-1 and TRBJ2-2; weak D call: TRBD2 (7 bases). The receptor was isolated from a man aged 40-55 years with primary liver carcinoma and hepatitis B virus infection. Material for sequencing was liver tumor tissue from sampling region 1. Noted subset: tumor region T1, superior pole. The CDR3 sequence is CASSHNPGGSTGELFF. The CDR3 DNA sequence: TGCGCCAGCAGCCACAACCCGGGGGGCTCTACCGGGGAGCTGTTTTTT.